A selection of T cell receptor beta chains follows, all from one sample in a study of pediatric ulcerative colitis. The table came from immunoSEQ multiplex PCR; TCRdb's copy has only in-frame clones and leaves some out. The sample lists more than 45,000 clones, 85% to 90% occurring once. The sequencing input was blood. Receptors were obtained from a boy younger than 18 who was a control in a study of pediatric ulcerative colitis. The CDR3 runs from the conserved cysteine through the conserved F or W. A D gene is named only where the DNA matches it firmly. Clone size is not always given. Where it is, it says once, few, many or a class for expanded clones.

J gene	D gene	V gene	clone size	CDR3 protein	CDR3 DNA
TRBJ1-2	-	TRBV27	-	CASRGTSAGGYTF	TGTGCCAGCAGGGGCACCTCGGCCGGGGGCTACACCTTC
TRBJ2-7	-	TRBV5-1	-	CASSPEGVEEQYF	TGCGCCAGCAGCCCGGAGGGGGTGGAAGAGCAGTACTTC
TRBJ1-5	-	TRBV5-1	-	CASSLVPGQYSNQPQHF	TGCGCCAGCAGCTTGGTCCCAGGCCAGTATAGCAATCAGCCCCAGCATTTT
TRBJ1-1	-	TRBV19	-	CASIGRKTEAFF	TGTGCCAGTATTGGGAGGAAGACTGAAGCTTTCTTT
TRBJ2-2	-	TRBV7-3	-	CASSLMPRTVSGELFF	TGTGCCAGCAGCTTAATGCCCCGGACAGTCTCCGGGGAGCTGTTTTTT
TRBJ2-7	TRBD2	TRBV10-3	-	CAISEAGGDIYEQYF	TGTGCCATCAGTGAAGCCGGGGGGGATATCTACGAGCAGTACTTC
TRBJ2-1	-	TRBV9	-	CASSRTLSYNEQFF	TGTGCCAGCAGCAGGACTTTATCCTACAATGAGCAGTTCTTC
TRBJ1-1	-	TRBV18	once	CASSPIGMSEAFF	TGTGCCAGCTCACCAATCGGGATGTCTGAAGCTTTCTTT
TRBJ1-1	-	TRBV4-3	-	CASSKVPRGLPEAFF	TGCGCCAGCAGCAAAGTTCCCAGGGGATTGCCTGAAGCTTTCTTT
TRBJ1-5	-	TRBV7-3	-	CASSLTSNQPQHF	TGTGCCAGCAGCTTAACTAGCAATCAGCCCCAGCATTTT
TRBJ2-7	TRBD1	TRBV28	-	CASSLIGDRSYEQYF	TGTGCCAGCAGTTTAATCGGGGACAGGTCCTACGAGCAGTACTTC
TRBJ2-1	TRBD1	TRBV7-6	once	CASSLAVPGQGLYNEQFF	TGTGCCAGCAGCTTAGCGGTCCCGGGACAGGGACTTTACAATGAGCAGTTCTTC
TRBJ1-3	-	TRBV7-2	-	CASSLVGGPYSGNTIYF	TGTGCCAGCAGCTTAGTTGGGGGGCCCTACTCTGGAAACACCATATATTTT
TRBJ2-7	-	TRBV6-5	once	CASSPNRVYEQYF	TGTGCCAGCAGTCCCAATCGGGTCTACGAGCAGTACTTC
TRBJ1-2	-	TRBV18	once	CASSYTKPYGYTF	TGTGCCAGCTCGTATACTAAACCCTATGGCTACACCTTC
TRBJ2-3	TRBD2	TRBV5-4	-	CASSPLGLAGGPTDTQYF	TGTGCCAGCAGCCCCCTGGGACTAGCGGGAGGGCCCACAGATACGCAGTATTTT
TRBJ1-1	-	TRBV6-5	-	CASSLDDREAFF	TGTGCCAGCAGCCTCGATGACAGGGAAGCTTTCTTT
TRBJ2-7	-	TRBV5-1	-	CASSLGGSSSYEQYF	TGCGCCAGCAGCTTGGGGGGGTCGAGCTCCTACGAGCAGTACTTC
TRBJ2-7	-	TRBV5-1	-	CASSLGSRNYEQYF	TGCGCCAGCAGCTTGGGTAGTAGGAACTACGAGCAGTACTTC
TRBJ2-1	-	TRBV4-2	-	CASSQDDYQSSYNEQFF	TGTGCCAGCAGCCAAGACGACTACCAAAGCTCCTACAATGAGCAGTTCTTC
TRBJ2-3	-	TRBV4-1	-	CASSQVAVSTDTQYF	TGCGCCAGCAGCCAGGTTGCCGTCTCCACAGATACGCAGTATTTT
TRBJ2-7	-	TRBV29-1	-	CSGRDNYEQYF	TGCAGCGGGAGAGACAACTACGAGCAGTACTTC
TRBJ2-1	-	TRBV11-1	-	CASSPDISNNEQFF	TGTGCCAGCAGCCCCGACATAAGTAACAATGAGCAGTTCTTC
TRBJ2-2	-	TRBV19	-	CASTRGHSSFRQLNTGELFF	TGTGCCAGTACAAGGGGTCATTCTTCCTTCCGGCAATTGAACACCGGGGAGCTGTTTTTT
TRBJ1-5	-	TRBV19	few	CASARDSNQPQHF	TGTGCCAGTGCTCGGGACAGCAATCAGCCCCAGCATTTT
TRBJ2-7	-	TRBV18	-	CASSPTSTQGLEQYF	TGTGCCAGCTCACCAACATCAACTCAGGGTCTCGAGCAGTACTTC
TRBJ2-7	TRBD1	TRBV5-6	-	CASSSADRPFYEQYF	TGTGCCAGCAGCTCCGCGGACAGGCCTTTCTACGAGCAGTACTTC
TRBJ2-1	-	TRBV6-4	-	CASSPTGGDSYNEQFF	TGTGCCAGCAGTCCAACAGGGGGGGACTCCTACAATGAGCAGTTCTTC
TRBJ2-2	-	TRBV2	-	CATQGRFSGELFF	TGTGCCACCCAAGGGAGATTTTCCGGGGAGCTGTTTTTT
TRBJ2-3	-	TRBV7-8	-	CASSLGTWDTQYF	TGTGCCAGCAGCTTGGGTACGTGGGATACGCAGTATTTT
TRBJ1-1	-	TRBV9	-	CASSQGLGGEAFF	TGTGCCAGCAGCCAGGGACTGGGAGGTGAAGCTTTCTTT
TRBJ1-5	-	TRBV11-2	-	CASSLVTGRGPQHF	TGTGCCAGCAGCTTAGTCACAGGGCGAGGGCCCCAGCATTTT
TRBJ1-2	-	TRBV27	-	CASSLSRASGYGYTF	TGTGCCAGCAGTTTATCCAGGGCCTCAGGCTATGGCTACACCTTC
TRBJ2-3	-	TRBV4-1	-	CASSPGHSSDTQYF	TGCGCCAGCAGCCCCGGTCACAGTTCAGATACGCAGTATTTT
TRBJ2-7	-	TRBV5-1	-	CASSPDLYEQYF	TGCGCCAGCAGCCCCGATCTCTACGAGCAGTACTTC
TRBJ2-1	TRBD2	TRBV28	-	CASSTQAASGSVNEQFF	TGTGCCAGCAGCACGCAGGCCGCTAGCGGGAGCGTTAATGAGCAGTTCTTC